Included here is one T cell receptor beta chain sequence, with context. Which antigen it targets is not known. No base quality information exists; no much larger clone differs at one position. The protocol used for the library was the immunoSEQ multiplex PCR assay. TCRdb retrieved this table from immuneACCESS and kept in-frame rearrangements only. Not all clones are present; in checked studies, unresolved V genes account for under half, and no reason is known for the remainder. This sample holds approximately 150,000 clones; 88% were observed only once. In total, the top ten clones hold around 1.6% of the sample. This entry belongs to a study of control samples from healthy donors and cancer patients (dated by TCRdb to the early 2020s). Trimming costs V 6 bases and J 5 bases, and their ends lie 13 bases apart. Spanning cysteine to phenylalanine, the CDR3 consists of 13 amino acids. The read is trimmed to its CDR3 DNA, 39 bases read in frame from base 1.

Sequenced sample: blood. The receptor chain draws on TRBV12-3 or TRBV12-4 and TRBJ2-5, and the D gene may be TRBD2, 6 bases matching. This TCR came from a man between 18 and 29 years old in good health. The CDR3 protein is CASRREARETQYF. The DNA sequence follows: TGTGCCAGCAGGAGGGAGGCCCGGGAGACCCAGTACTTC.